Listed here are 11 T cell receptor beta chains from one sample, sequenced in a study of T cells of healthy individuals. TCRdb passed the 5' RACE reads through MiXCR, listing each CDR3 protein once. The sample includes 53,000 or so distinct CDR3 sequences, about 14% of them seen just once. The receptor source for this set is a human donor in good health.

This clonotype was found many times. The chain carries TRBV24-1 and TRBJ2-1; D unresolved. This CDR3 is built from 14 residues. The germline V gene has CDR1 KGHDR and CDR2 SFDVKD. Trimming removed 3 bases from V and 10 bases from J, with 15 bases in between. CDR3 DNA: TGTGCCACCAGTGATCTGAACGACGGAAAGGAGCAGTTCTTC. It encodes CATSDLNDGKEQFF.

The gene calls are TRBV29-1 and TRBJ1-2; the D is unclear. V dropped 5 bases and J dropped 1 base, with 11 bases sitting between them. From germline, CDR1 is SQVTM and CDR2 ANQGSEA. The CDR3 spans 13 residues. CDR3 residues: CSVTANSNYGYTF. In DNA, the CDR3 is TGCAGCGTTACGGCCAATAGTAACTATGGCTACACCTTC. The full variable domain, with the rest looked up from reference TRBV29-1 and TRBJ1-2, is SAVISQKPSRDICQRGTSLTIQCQVDSQVTMMFWYRQQPGQSLTLIATANQGSEATYESGFVIDKFPISRPNLTFSTLTVSNMSPEDSSIYLCSVTANSNYGYTFGSGTRLTVV.

The CDR3 nucleotides are TGCAGTGCTACCCCGGGACGGCCCACAGATACGCAGTATTTT. It encodes CSATPGRPTDTQYF. The chain couples TRBV20-1 to TRBJ2-3; perhaps D is TRBD1 or TRBD2 (5 bases each). Germline assignment: CDR1 DFQATT and CDR2 SNEGSKA (reference sequence). Trimming left V 4 bases short and J 2 bases short, with 13 bases between. The CDR3 contains 14 residues.

This clonotype was seen repeatedly, ten times or more. The J gene is TRBJ1-2, the V gene TRBV7-9, with TRBD1 identical over 7 bases. The junction had 7 bases not matched to a gene; V was cut back by 2 bases and J by 7 bases. This CDR3 region has 14 residues. CDR1 and CDR2 (germline): SEHNR, FQNEAQ (reference sequence). CDR3 residues: CASSLSTGRSGYTF. The DNA of the CDR3 is TGTGCCAGCAGCTTATCGACAGGGAGAAGTGGCTACACCTTC.

This chain links TRBV20-1 with TRBJ2-1; D is possibly TRBD2 (5 bases). Trimming cost V 2 bases and J 0 bases, with 14 bases left between them. The V gene's germline CDR1 is DFQATT and CDR2 SNEGSKA (reference sequence). The CDR3 is made up of 16 amino acids. This CDR3 reads CSARPPGGSSYNEQFF. CDR3 nucleotides: TGCAGTGCTAGACCCCCCGGAGGTAGCTCCTACAATGAGCAGTTCTTC.

The chain carries TRBV5-1 and TRBJ2-4; D might be TRBD1 (6 bases). V lost 0 bases, J lost 0 bases, and 13 bases lay in between. The germline gives CDR1 SGHRS, CDR2 YFSETQ. This CDR3 has 17 amino acids. Here the CDR3 DNA reads TGCGCCAGCAGCTTGGGCAGGGACATATTAGCCAAAAACATTCAGTACTTC. Amino acid sequence: CASSLGRDILAKNIQYF.

This clonotype was recorded a few times. The chain has TRBV7-2 and TRBJ2-4; TRBD1 matches at 8 bases. Trimming removed 4 bases from V and 6 bases from J; junction bases left unmatched: 20. Germline V gives CDR1 SGHTA, CDR2 FQGNSA. The CDR3 runs 19 residues. This CDR3 reads CASSSHPTTGQGRINIQYF. CDR3 in DNA: TGTGCCAGCAGCTCCCACCCTACCACCGGACAGGGACGGATAAACATTCAGTACTTC.

The CDR3 sequence is CASSEGLPSSYNEQFF. The CDR3, as DNA: TGTGCCAGCAGCGAGGGACTCCCCAGCTCCTACAATGAGCAGTTCTTC. This chain joins TRBV5-4 and TRBJ2-1, with D possibly TRBD2 on 6 matching bases. CDR3 length: 16 amino acids. Between the trimmed V and J ends, which lost 4 bases and 0 bases, there was a span of 14 bases. CDR1 and CDR2 from the germline V gene are SGHNT and YYREEE (reference sequence).

This clonotype appeared many times. The rearrangement joins TRBV7-2 to TRBJ2-3; 11 bases line up with TRBD2. The CDR3 is 15 amino acids. The germline V gene has CDR1 SGHTA and CDR2 FQGNSA. The V segment lost 6 bases and the J segment 4 bases; nucleotides outside the gene matches: 6. CDR3 DNA: TGTGCCAGCAGTCTTAGCGGGGGGGGCGCAGATACGCAGTATTTT. The encoded protein is CASSLSGGGADTQYF.

In its sample, this clonotype was seen many times. The chain is built from TRBV6-1 and TRBJ2-7; perhaps TRBD2 as D (5 bases). In germline, CDR1 is MNHNS, CDR2 SASEGT. The length of the CDR3 is 13 residues. V lost 8 bases and J lost 6, with 17 bases in between. This CDR3 is CASRDFDSSEQYF. The CDR3 region has the DNA TGTGCCAGCCGGGATTTTGATTCGTCCGAGCAGTACTTC.

V and J are TRBV2 and TRBJ2-5; the match to TRBD2 covers 11 bases. Germline V CDR1 and CDR2: SNHLY, FYNNEI. Trimming took 5 bases from V and 5 from J; bases not matched to a gene: 7. The CDR3 consists of 15 residues. The CDR3 sequence is CASSLLAGVEETQYF. CDR3 DNA: TGTGCCAGCAGTCTACTAGCGGGAGTGGAGGAGACCCAGTACTTC.